Below, 32 T cell receptor beta chains from the same sample are listed, as sequenced in a study of cytomegalovirus exposure and HLA in healthy donors. The method was immunoSEQ multiplex PCR; TCRdb's version includes in-frame clones alone and lacks a portion of them. The sample consists of about 58,000 clones, about 92% of them appearing once. Material for sequencing was PBMCs. Source of these receptors: a man between 18 and 35 years old in good health and CMV-seronegative.

V is TRBV6-1 and J is TRBJ2-1; D call uncertain. The CDR3 is made up of 14 amino acids. Germline CDR1 is MNHNS and CDR2 is SASEGT. Deletions cut 4 bases from V and 0 bases from J, with 7 bases between. CDR3 residues: CASSVADSYNEQFF. For the CDR3, the DNA is TGTGCCAGCAGTGTGGCAGACTCCTACAATGAGCAGTTCTTC.

The chain carries TRBV4-2 and TRBJ2-7; TRBD2 matches 10 bases. This CDR3 comprises 14 residues. V was pared by 1 base and J by 3 bases, with 0 bases of the junction left unmatched. Per germline, CDR1 LGHNA and CDR2 YNFKEQ. The CDR3 reads CASSQGLAGYEQYF. CDR3 bases: TGTGCCAGCAGCCAAGGACTAGCGGGCTACGAGCAGTACTTC.

The chain couples TRBV7-8 to TRBJ2-2, with 11 bases that match TRBD2. V lost 5 bases and J lost 0; bases outside the gene matches: 5. The CDR3 contains 17 residues. The germline V gene encodes CDR1 SGHVS and CDR2 FQNEAQ. The CDR3 coding sequence is TGTGCCAGCAGCAAGCAGGGACTAGCGGCGAACACCGGGGAGCTGTTTTTT. Its protein is CASSKQGLAANTGELFF.

The chain combines TRBV19 with TRBJ2-1, with 9 nucleotides matching TRBD1. Trimming took 5 bases from V and 4 from J; bases not matched to a gene: 6. The CDR3 has 15 amino acids. Germline assignment: CDR1 LNHDA and CDR2 SQIVND (reference sequence). Here the CDR3 reads CASSPQGARYNEQFF. CDR3 sequence (DNA): TGTGCCAGTAGTCCACAGGGGGCGAGATACAATGAGCAGTTCTTC.

This clone has just one count. The chain employs TRBV6-5 and TRBJ2-7; the D gene is possibly TRBD1 (5 bases). Germline lookup yields CDR1 MNHEY and CDR2 SVGAGI. V lost 6 bases and J lost 2, with 11 bases in between. The CDR3 covers 13 residues. The CDR3 nucleotides are TGTGCCAGCAGCCGTACAGGAGCCTACGAGCAGTACTTC. It yields the protein CASSRTGAYEQYF.

The chain employs TRBV7-2 and TRBJ2-3, with a weak D call TRBD2 (6 bases). There are 11 residues in the CDR3. Germline loops: CDR1 SGHTA, CDR2 FQGNSA. V dropped 4 bases and J dropped 8 bases, with 7 bases sitting between them. CDR3 sequence: CASSSEGTQYF. The DNA of the CDR3 is TGTGCCAGCAGCTCGGAGGGTACGCAGTATTTT.

J is TRBJ2-3 and V is TRBV6-1, with 8 bases that match TRBD2. The germline V gene encodes CDR1 MNHNS and CDR2 SASEGT. After removal of 1 base from V and 4 bases from J, the junction contained 7 bases not matched to a gene. The CDR3 extends over 16 amino acids. CDR3 sequence reads: CASSEVGAGGPDTQYF. CDR3 DNA sequence: TGTGCCAGCAGTGAAGTGGGTGCGGGAGGACCAGATACGCAGTATTTT.

The chain links TRBV19 to TRBJ2-5; D remains ambiguous. CDR1 LNHDA and CDR2 SQIVND come from the germline V gene (reference sequence). Trimming removed 3 bases from V and 1 base from J, with 6 bases in between. The CDR3 runs to 13 residues. Here the CDR3 reads CASSIAAQETQYF. For the CDR3, the DNA is TGTGCCAGTAGTATTGCGGCCCAAGAGACCCAGTACTTC.

This clone was seen once. The chain is built from TRBV2 and TRBJ1-2; D is undetermined. V gave up 6 bases and J gave up 6 bases, with 17 bases separating them. Germline V gives CDR1 SNHLY, CDR2 FYNNEI. The CDR3 is 14 amino acids. CDR3 in DNA: TGTGCCAGCAGCAGTGAAGTATGGGGAGATGGCTACACCTTC. It encodes CASSSEVWGDGYTF.

This chain uses TRBV27 with TRBJ2-3; TRBD1 might be the D (5 bases). Germline V lookup: CDR1 MNHEY, CDR2 SMNVEV (reference sequence). V was cut by 3 bases and J by 2 bases, with 12 bases left in between. The CDR3 runs 15 residues. The CDR3 sequence is CASSLRRAYTDTQYF. The CDR3 bases are TGTGCCAGCAGTTTGCGCAGGGCGTACACAGATACGCAGTATTTT.

The V gene is TRBV9, the J gene TRBJ2-1; 7 positions match TRBD1. With V trimmed by 4 bases and J by 6 bases, 4 bases remained unmatched. The germline CDR1 and CDR2 sequences are SGDLS and YYNGEE. The CDR3 totals 13 residues. CDR3 region: CASSPGTANEQFF. The CDR3 bases are TGTGCCAGCAGCCCAGGGACAGCCAATGAGCAGTTCTTC.

The chain is built from TRBV7-6 and TRBJ1-1; TRBD1 matches at 9 bases. Per the germline V gene, CDR1 is SGHVS and CDR2 is FNYEAQ. Unmatched junction bases numbered 3, after V lost 1 base and J lost 3 bases. The CDR3 totals 15 residues. This chain's CDR3 is CASSLVGTGYTEAFF. CDR3 DNA sequence: TGTGCCAGCAGCTTAGTCGGGACAGGGTACACTGAAGCTTTCTTT.

CDR3 region: CASSLRGQSTNQPQHF. DNA for the CDR3: TGTGCCAGTAGTCTCCGCGGACAGTCCACTAATCAGCCCCAGCATTTT. The rearrangement uses TRBV19 and TRBJ1-5; D might be TRBD1 (6 bases). The germline V and J ends were trimmed by 5 bases and 4 bases, with 18 bases remaining between them. CDR3 length: 16 residues. The V gene's germline CDR1 is LNHDA and CDR2 SQIVND (reference sequence).

This clone appeared a single time. The V gene is TRBV28, the J gene TRBJ2-4; weak D call: TRBD1 (5 bases). This CDR3 region has 11 residues. Deletions cut 8 bases from V and 7 bases from J, with 9 bases between. Germline V gives CDR1 MDHEN, CDR2 SYDVKM. The CDR3 coding sequence is TGTGCCAGCGAACAGGCTAACATTCAGTACTTC. This sequence encodes CASEQANIQYF. The full variable domain, rest sourced from reference TRBV28 and TRBJ2-4, is DVKVTQSSRYLVKRTGEKVFLECVQDMDHENMFWYRQDPGLGLRLIYFSYDVKMKEKGDIPEGYSVSREKKERFSLILESASTNQTSMYLCASEQANIQYFGAGTRLSVL.

This clone has only one observation. The chain has TRBV5-4 and TRBJ2-5, with D perhaps matching TRBD1 (5 bases). Trimming took off 4 bases at V and 0 bases at J, with 13 bases between the two ends. This CDR3 spans 15 amino acids. Germline V gene lookup returns CDR1 SGHNT and CDR2 YYREEE (reference sequence). CDR3 amino acids: CASSKRGPYQETQYF. CDR3 DNA sequence: TGTGCCAGCAGCAAAAGGGGCCCGTACCAAGAGACCCAGTACTTC.

The chain employs TRBV28 and TRBJ2-3; 9 bases line up with TRBD2. After removal of 6 bases from V and 4 bases from J, the junction contained 5 bases not matched to a gene. CDR1 is MDHEN, CDR2 SYDVKM, per germline. CDR3 length equals 14 residues. The CDR3 DNA is TGTGCCAGCAGCGCCGGGACTAGCCCAGATACGCAGTATTTT. Amino acid sequence: CASSAGTSPDTQYF.

This chain joins TRBV18 and TRBJ1-2, with D possibly being TRBD1 (5 bases). V was clipped by 2 bases and J by 7 bases, with 17 bases between them. Germline CDR1 KGHSH, CDR2 LQKENI. The CDR3 is 15 residues long. The CDR3 coding sequence is TGTGCCAGCTCACCAAGTTCAGGGTTGGCGGCTGGCTACACCTTC. Translation: CASSPSSGLAAGYTF.

A single count supports this clone. The V call is TRBV5-1, the J call TRBJ2-5; a possible D gene is TRBD2 (5 bases). V was shortened by 2 bases and J by 9 bases, with 17 bases between the two germline ends. The CDR3 sequence is 14 residues long. In germline, CDR1 is SGHRS, CDR2 YFSETQ. The CDR3 DNA reads as TGCGCCAGCAGCTTAACAGCGGACCTTGGGGCCCAGTACTTC. Protein product: CASSLTADLGAQYF.

The chain joins TRBV6-1 to TRBJ2-7; perhaps TRBD2 as D (7 bases). The CDR3 is made up of 11 amino acids. The germline V and J ends were trimmed by 10 bases and 7 bases, with 14 bases remaining between them. Per the germline V gene, CDR1 is MNHNS and CDR2 is SASEGT. DNA for the CDR3: TGTGCCACCGGGGGGCCCCCAGAGCAGTACTTC. This translates into CATGGPPEQYF.

This rearrangement joins TRBV5-1 to TRBJ2-3; TRBD2 aligns across 13 bases. This CDR3 region has 15 residues. Trimming removed 6 bases from V and 6 bases from J; junction bases left unmatched: 7. Looked up from germline, CDR1 is SGHRS and CDR2 is YFSETQ. The DNA for the CDR3 is TGCGCCAGCAACGGACTAGCGGGAGTTCCGGATACGCAGTATTTT. It codes for CASNGLAGVPDTQYF.

V is TRBV2 and J is TRBJ1-1; tentatively, D is TRBD1 (5 bases). The CDR3 extends over 14 amino acids. The V end lost 4 bases, the J end lost 1 base, and 10 bases lay between the germline ends. CDR1 and CDR2 from the germline V gene are SNHLY and FYNNEI. DNA of the CDR3: TGTGCCAGCAGTGGGGAGGGGTGGAACACTGAAGCTTTCTTT. Its protein is CASSGEGWNTEAFF.

This rearrangement joins TRBV29-1 to TRBJ2-5; D call uncertain. This CDR3 is built from 14 residues. Germline CDR1 is SQVTM and CDR2 is ANQGSEA. V shed 0 bases and J shed 8 bases, with 16 bases lying between them. CDR3 protein: CSVEDLAAVNTQYF. Written as DNA, the CDR3 is TGCAGCGTTGAAGATCTTGCGGCAGTGAATACCCAGTACTTC.

The genes are TRBV27 and TRBJ2-5; possible D gene TRBD2, 6 bases. V was shortened by 2 bases and J by 2 bases, with 15 bases between the two germline ends. Germline V gene lookup returns CDR1 MNHEY and CDR2 SMNVEV (reference sequence). The CDR3 is 16 residues long. The CDR3 nucleotides are TGTGCCAGCAGTTTAGGAGTCGCGGAGGGGCAAGAGACCCAGTACTTC. Its protein is CASSLGVAEGQETQYF.

The chain joins TRBV11-2 to TRBJ1-1; D is perhaps TRBD1 (6 bases). CDR1 is SGHAT and CDR2 is FQNNGV in the germline V gene. Deletions cut 2 bases from V and 8 bases from J, with 9 bases between. The CDR3 loop spans 12 amino acids. The CDR3: CASSLNRDEAFF. The CDR3 DNA sequence: TGTGCCAGCAGCTTAAACAGGGACGAAGCTTTCTTT. Drawing the rest from reference TRBV11-2 and TRBJ1-1, the complete variable domain is EAGVAQSPRYKIIEKRQSVAFWCNPISGHATLYWYQQILGQGPKLLIQFQNNGVVDDSQLPKDRFSAERLKGVDSTLKIQPAKLEDSAVYLCASSLNRDEAFFGQGTRLTVV.

The chain is built from TRBV5-6 and TRBJ2-3; D unclear. The germline V and J ends were trimmed by 1 base and 4 bases, with 7 bases remaining between them. Germline V CDR1 and CDR2: SGHDT, YYEEEE. This CDR3 comprises 13 residues. CDR3 DNA: TGTGCCAGCAGCTTGTCCATTTCAGATACGCAGTATTTT. Translated: CASSLSISDTQYF.

The chain is built from TRBV6-1 and TRBJ1-2; TRBD1 might be the D (6 bases). The V end lost 2 bases, the J end lost 5 bases, and 12 bases lay between the germline ends. There are 14 residues in the CDR3. The V gene's germline CDR1 is MNHNS and CDR2 SASEGT. CDR3 protein: CASSERGGGYGYTF. The DNA for the CDR3 is TGTGCCAGCAGTGAAAGAGGGGGGGGTTATGGCTACACCTTC.

The chain couples TRBV27 to TRBJ2-7; 8 bases match TRBD2. The CDR3 totals 20 residues. The germline CDR1 and CDR2 sequences are MNHEY and SMNVEV (reference sequence). V dropped 5 bases and J dropped 4; count of bases not matched to a gene: 25. The CDR3 sequence is CASSQAPRYQGTGLGYEQYF. CDR3 DNA: TGTGCCAGCAGTCAGGCCCCCCGGTATCAGGGGACGGGACTAGGGTACGAGCAGTACTTC.

This sequence joins TRBV15 and TRBJ1-2; no clear D gene. V lost 0 bases and J 8 bases, leaving 10 bases between the germline ends. The CDR3 is 13 residues long. The germline gives CDR1 LNHNV, CDR2 YYDKDF (reference sequence). The CDR3 is CATSRDYGEGYTF. DNA for the CDR3: TGTGCCACCAGCAGAGATTACGGTGAGGGCTACACCTTC.

The chain links TRBV5-1 to TRBJ1-1; D is uncertain. There are 15 residues in the CDR3. Deletions cut 0 bases from V and 0 bases from J, with 9 bases between. CDR1 is SGHRS and CDR2 is YFSETQ in the germline V gene. The DNA of the CDR3 is TGCGCCAGCAGCTTGGATTTGGCGGTGAACACTGAAGCTTTCTTT. Encoded protein: CASSLDLAVNTEAFF.

The J gene is TRBJ1-1, the V gene TRBV11-2, with TRBD1 identical over 9 bases. Germline loops: CDR1 SGHAT, CDR2 FQNNGV. Trimming removed 5 bases from V and 1 base from J; junction bases left unmatched: 5. This CDR3 spans 15 amino acids. For the CDR3, the DNA is TGTGCCAGCAGCGAATACAGGGGGCGGAACACTGAAGCTTTCTTT. Translating it yields CASSEYRGRNTEAFF.

V usage is TRBV6-6 and J usage is TRBJ2-6, with TRBD2 as a possible D gene (7 bases). Between the trimmed V and J ends, which lost 5 bases and 4 bases, there was a span of 9 bases. The CDR3 consists of 14 residues. Looked up from germline, CDR1 is MNHNY and CDR2 is SVGAGI (reference sequence). The chain's CDR3 is CASSAGAGANVLTF. The DNA for the CDR3 is TGTGCCAGCAGTGCGGGGGCAGGGGCCAACGTCCTGACTTTC.

This clone was counted once. The chain has TRBV18 and TRBJ2-7, with a possible D match to TRBD2 (5 bases). Germline V CDR1 and CDR2: KGHSH, LQKENI. Trimming took off 3 bases at V and 2 bases at J, with 14 bases between the two ends. The CDR3 runs to 15 residues. The CDR3, as DNA: TGTGCCAGCTCACCTACGGGCCCCGGGACCTACGAGCAGTACTTC. The encoded protein is CASSPTGPGTYEQYF.